Following are 8 T cell receptor beta chains from one sample sequenced in a study of T cell repertoires in cytomegalovirus infection. Via MiXCR, TCRdb re-called the reads, giving one row per CDR3 protein. The sample consists of around 570,000 distinct CDR3 sequences, 40% of them appearing once. Their cognate antigens are unknown. Sequencing was performed on cultured PBMCs, taken from culture after CMV antigen stimulation. The receptors derive from a human donor in good health (CMV status not recorded). Some clones in this sample may be carry-over from other donors' samples.

A few counts support this clonotype. This chain joins TRBV7-2 and TRBJ2-1; perhaps TRBD1 as D (6 bases). Germline V CDR1 and CDR2: SGHTA, FQGNSA. V lost 6 bases to trimming and J lost 9 bases, with 9 bases between them. The CDR3 loop spans 11 amino acids. The CDR3 is CASSEGGEQFF. In nucleotides, the CDR3 is TGTGCCAGCAGTGAAGGGGGTGAGCAGTTCTTC.

The rearrangement uses TRBV10-3 and TRBJ2-7, with 7 positions matching TRBD1. Looked up from germline, CDR1 is ENHRY and CDR2 is SYGVKD. The CDR3 runs to 15 residues. The V and J ends lost 4 bases and 5 bases, in that order; junction bases with no gene match: 11. This CDR3 reads CAISGTGDRLDEQYF. CDR3 coding DNA: TGTGCCATCAGTGGGACAGGAGACAGGTTAGACGAGCAGTACTTC.

The gene calls are TRBV5-6 and TRBJ2-5; D remains unclear. Trimming took off 4 bases at V and 0 bases at J, with 7 bases between the two ends. Looked up from germline, CDR1 is SGHDT and CDR2 is YYEEEE. CDR3 size: 13 residues. The CDR3 here is CASSNYHQETQYF. Written as DNA, the CDR3 is TGTGCCAGCAGCAACTACCACCAAGAGACCCAGTACTTC.

In its sample, this clonotype was seen a few times. V and J are TRBV11-2 and TRBJ2-1; no definite D call. The V gene lost 5 bases and the J gene lost 0 bases, with 11 bases spanning the gap. Looked up from germline, CDR1 is SGHAT and CDR2 is FQNNGV. This CDR3 has 15 residues. CDR3 coding DNA: TGTGCCAGCAGCGCATCCACCAACTCCTACAATGAGCAGTTCTTC. Its protein product is CASSASTNSYNEQFF.

The chain combines TRBV27 with TRBJ2-3; 7 nucleotides agree with TRBD2. Germline V gene lookup returns CDR1 MNHEY and CDR2 SMNVEV (reference sequence). V lost 8 bases, J lost 2 bases, and 10 bases stayed unmatched. CDR3 size: 15 residues. The CDR3 here is CASRETRGVTDTQYF. In nucleotides, the CDR3 is TGTGCCAGCCGCGAAACCCGGGGGGTCACAGATACGCAGTATTTT.

The chain is built from TRBV12-3 or TRBV12-4 and TRBJ1-4, with D perhaps matching TRBD1 (5 bases). V was trimmed by 6 bases and J by 7 bases, leaving 15 bases between them. The CDR3 is 14 residues long. The CDR3 bases are TGTGCCAGCAGCCCGGAGGCAGGGTTTGAAAAACTGTTTTTT. It translates to CASSPEAGFEKLFF.

This chain joins TRBV7-2 and TRBJ2-5; 11 bases agree with TRBD2. This CDR3 is 15 amino acids long. V trimming: 5 bases; J trimming: 7 bases; junction bases outside the gene matches: 9. Per germline, CDR1 SGHTA and CDR2 FQGNSA. In nucleotides, the CDR3 is TGTGCCAGCAGCGGCTCGACTAGCGGGATGGGGACCCAGTACTTC. Its protein is CASSGSTSGMGTQYF.

V gene TRBV7-2 combines with J gene TRBJ2-5; 7 nucleotides match TRBD2. This CDR3 has 15 residues. Per the germline V gene, CDR1 is SGHTA and CDR2 is FQGNSA. Unmatched junction bases numbered 15, after V lost 1 base and J lost 13 bases. CDR3 loop: CASSLGGGLGRPWYF. The DNA of the CDR3 is TGTGCCAGCAGCTTAGGGGGAGGACTAGGCCGACCCTGGTACTTC.